This entry features one T cell receptor beta chain sequence. As yet, its antigen is unknown. The entry originates in a study of blood T cells in healthy people across ages. Study conclusions and caveats: Long-lived donors exceeded aged donors in naive CD4+ cells and diversity. Measured against age, TCR beta diversity per million T cells decreased in a roughly linear manner.

CDR3 length: 13 residues. V lost 0 bases, J lost 12 bases, and 15 bases lay in between. The germline V gene has CDR1 SGHRS and CDR2 YFSETQ. Sample-barcoded 5' priming and a J-beta primer mix drove a second PCR of roughly 7 to 11 cycles. TCRdb re-called the 5' RACE reads through MiXCR, storing one row per CDR3 protein. The repertoire holds fewer than 2,000,000 distinct CDR3 sequences, with about 35% as singletons. The TCR sequence derives from a woman in her 30s in good health. Material: blood. The rearrangement links TRBV5-1 to TRBJ1-1, with a possible D match to TRBD1 (5 bases). The chain's CDR3 is CASSLDADTGSFF. CDR3 nucleotide sequence: TGCGCCAGCAGCTTGGATGCGGACACTGGGTCTTTCTTT.